This T cell receptor (beta chain) was recorded in a study of T cells in narcolepsy. The overall study: Donors had narcolepsy type 1 or type 2, or were healthy controls.

Germline assignment: CDR1 KGHSH and CDR2 LQKENI. V was trimmed by 3 bases and J by 8 bases, leaving 8 bases between them. The CDR3 spans 13 residues. Concerning this clone itself: Its antigen remains unidentified.

General study results and limits: No autoreactive T cell clone sequences appeared in some memory CD4+ repertoires. Blood of same and different patients, but not healthy controls, reportedly held recurring autoreactive clonotypes. Autoreactive HCRT-specific and TRIB2-specific clonotypes were marked in same-patient CSF-versus-blood CD4+ comparisons.

The assay was immunoSEQ multiplex PCR, and TCRdb's table has in-frame clones only and misses some. The sample yields some 17,000 clones, 65% to 90% seen once. Specimen: memory (CD45RA-) CD4+ T cells from blood. The sequence came from a human donor in good health. The chain uses TRBV18 and TRBJ1-6; D unresolved. The DNA for the CDR3 is TGTGCCAGCTCACCCCGACTTGATTCACCCCTCCACTTT. Translation gives CASSPRLDSPLHF.